The sequence of this T cell receptor beta chain was determined in a study of T cell changes during pregnancy in multiple sclerosis. Unmatched junction bases numbered 10, after V lost 4 bases and J lost 7 bases. CDR3 size: 14 residues. CDR1 and CDR2 (germline): MGHRA, YSYEKL. This clone appeared once. Only in-frame clones appear in the TCRdb table, and some are missing; sequencing was by immunoSEQ multiplex PCR. Of some 110,000 clones in the sample, roughly 92% were seen once. The sequence was obtained from a female donor with multiple sclerosis, enrolled in a pregnancy study. This specimen consisted of peripheral blood, obtained in the third trimester of pregnancy. This chain links TRBV4-1 with TRBJ2-7; 7 nucleotides align to TRBD1. The CDR3: CASSLVGGLLEQYF. For the CDR3, the DNA is TGCGCCAGCAGCCTTGTAGGGGGCTTATTGGAGCAGTACTTC.